A selection of T cell receptor beta chains follows, all from one sample in a study of blood T cell repertoires in COVID-19. TCRdb's table, derived via immunoSEQ multiplex PCR, lists solely in-frame clones and lacks some. The sample yields tens of thousands of clones, 80% to 90% seen once. The source material was peripheral blood. Receptors originate from a woman older than 75 with active or convalescent COVID-19. The CDR3 runs from the conserved cysteine through the conserved F or W. Fields, in order: clone size, D gene, V gene, J gene, CDR3 DNA, CDR3 protein. D genes are given only for firm matches. Only some rows state a clone size, as once, few, many or a class for expanded clones.

size: NA
D: NA
V: TRBV11-3
J: TRBJ1-3
DNA: TGTGCCAGCAGCTCCGGAGCTGGGAGGGACTCTGGAAACACCATATATTTT
CDR3: CASSSGAGRDSGNTIYF

size: NA
D: NA
V: TRBV2
J: TRBJ2-7
DNA: TGTGCCAGCAGTGAAGCGCCGCTTGGCCCCTACGAGCAGTACTTC
CDR3: CASSEAPLGPYEQYF

size: once
D: TRBD2
V: TRBV4-1
J: TRBJ2-7
DNA: TGCGCCAGCAGCTTCTCCAGCGGGGGGCTTTCCAGGAGCTCCTACGAGCAGTACTTC
CDR3: CASSFSSGGLSRSSYEQYF

size: NA
D: TRBD1
V: TRBV7-2
J: TRBJ1-1
DNA: TGTGCCAGCAGCTGGCCCGGCAGGGGGCGGACTGAAGCTTTCTTT
CDR3: CASSWPGRGRTEAFF

size: NA
D: NA
V: TRBV27
J: TRBJ2-2
DNA: TGTGCCAGCAGCTATGGAGGGTCCGGGGAGCTGTTTTTT
CDR3: CASSYGGSGELFF

size: NA
D: NA
V: TRBV5-6
J: TRBJ1-1
DNA: TGTGCCAGCAGCTCCCTACGGGGGGGCACTGAAGCTTTCTTT
CDR3: CASSSLRGGTEAFF

size: NA
D: TRBD2
V: TRBV6-2/TRBV6-3
J: TRBJ2-5
DNA: TGTGCCAGCAGCTCACTAGCGGGGGGACGGGGGTGGACCCAGTACTTC
CDR3: CASSSLAGGRGWTQYF

size: few
D: NA
V: TRBV7-9
J: TRBJ1-2
DNA: TGTGCCAGCAGCTTAGTTAGCGGGGTTGGCTATGGCTACACCTTC
CDR3: CASSLVSGVGYGYTF

size: NA
D: TRBD1
V: TRBV7-9
J: TRBJ1-4
DNA: TGTGCCAGCAGCTTCGTAACAGGGGGCGGGAGTGAAAAACTGTTTTTT
CDR3: CASSFVTGGGSEKLFF

size: NA
D: NA
V: TRBV11-2
J: TRBJ1-4
DNA: TGTGCCAGCAGCCCCGGTCGGACAGAGCATGAAAAACTGTTTTTT
CDR3: CASSPGRTEHEKLFF

size: NA
D: NA
V: TRBV6-6
J: TRBJ1-1
DNA: TGTGCCAGCAGTTACGATGCAGGTACTGAAGCTTTCTTT
CDR3: CASSYDAGTEAFF

size: few
D: NA
V: TRBV15
J: TRBJ1-1
DNA: TGTGCCACCGAGCCGGTAAGTCGCGGAGGGACTGAAGCTTTCTTT
CDR3: CATEPVSRGGTEAFF

size: NA
D: TRBD2
V: TRBV2
J: TRBJ2-3
DNA: TGTGCCAGCAGTGAACTGGCTAGCGGGGATGATACGCAGTATTTT
CDR3: CASSELASGDDTQYF

size: NA
D: TRBD2
V: TRBV10-3
J: TRBJ2-2
DNA: TGTGCCATCTCCCGGGGGAGGGAGACGGGGGAGCTGTTTTTT
CDR3: CAISRGRETGELFF

size: few
D: NA
V: TRBV29-1
J: TRBJ1-2
DNA: TGCAGCGACGGGGGTTCCTATGGCTACACCTTC
CDR3: CSDGGSYGYTF

size: NA
D: NA
V: TRBV18
J: TRBJ2-2
DNA: TGTGCCAGCTCACCACCGGTGGAGGGGAACACCGGGGAGCTGTTTTTT
CDR3: CASSPPVEGNTGELFF

size: NA
D: TRBD1
V: TRBV23-1
J: TRBJ2-2
DNA: TGCGCCAGCAGTGTACAGGGGGCACCCACCGGGGAGCTGTTTTTT
CDR3: CASSVQGAPTGELFF

size: NA
D: NA
V: TRBV7-8
J: TRBJ1-5
DNA: TGTGCCAGCAGCGGCAGACAAAGGGGAGGAAGTCAGCCCCAGCATTTT
CDR3: CASSGRQRGGSQPQHF

size: NA
D: NA
V: TRBV15
J: TRBJ2-2
DNA: TGTGCCACCAGCAGAGAGTTGGTCCAGGGCGGCGGGGAGCTGTTTTTT
CDR3: CATSRELVQGGGELFF

size: NA
D: TRBD1
V: TRBV18
J: TRBJ1-1
DNA: TGTGCCAGCTCAGAGGACAGGGGGGATACTGAAGCTTTCTTT
CDR3: CASSEDRGDTEAFF

size: NA
D: TRBD1
V: TRBV24-1
J: TRBJ2-3
DNA: TGTGCCACCAGCACGACAGGGGCGGGAGATACGCAGTATTTT
CDR3: CATSTTGAGDTQYF

size: NA
D: NA
V: TRBV6-4
J: TRBJ1-1
DNA: TGTGCCAGCAGAGTGACGTCGGCCAGGCACGCTGAAGCTTTCTTT
CDR3: CASRVTSARHAEAFF

size: once
D: TRBD1
V: TRBV30
J: TRBJ1-4
DNA: TGTGCCTGTACAGGGGGGAGTGCCACTAATGAAAAACTGTTTTTT
CDR3: CACTGGSATNEKLFF

size: few
D: NA
V: TRBV3-1/TRBV3-2
J: TRBJ1-2
DNA: TGTGCCAGCAGCCCTCTACGCGAGTTAGGCTACACCTTC
CDR3: CASSPLRELGYTF

size: NA
D: NA
V: TRBV6-6
J: TRBJ1-1
DNA: TGTGCCAGCAGTCGCAGAGCAGGGGCTCGAGGGAACACTGAAGCTTTCTTT
CDR3: CASSRRAGARGNTEAFF

size: NA
D: NA
V: TRBV5-5
J: TRBJ1-4
DNA: TGTGCCAGCAGCTTCGGCCACGGACAAAATGAAAAACTGTTTTTT
CDR3: CASSFGHGQNEKLFF

size: few
D: TRBD2
V: TRBV6-2/TRBV6-3
J: TRBJ2-5
DNA: TGTGCCAGCAGTTACGATTTGGGACTAGCGGGGGCCTCGGAGACCCAGTACTTC
CDR3: CASSYDLGLAGASETQYF

size: NA
D: TRBD1
V: TRBV6-5
J: TRBJ1-2
DNA: TGTGCCAGCAGTTACTCTAACAGGGGAGAAAGCTATGGCTACACCTTC
CDR3: CASSYSNRGESYGYTF

size: NA
D: NA
V: TRBV7-9
J: TRBJ1-5
DNA: TGTGCCAGCAGCTCGACAGCGATCAATCAGCCCCAGCATTTT
CDR3: CASSSTAINQPQHF

size: NA
D: NA
V: TRBV6-5
J: TRBJ2-2
DNA: TGTGCCAGCAGATTGGTCACCTGGGGCGGCGGGGAGCTGTTTTTT
CDR3: CASRLVTWGGGELFF

size: NA
D: TRBD1
V: TRBV7-2
J: TRBJ1-2
DNA: TGTGCCAGCAGCTTCGAGACGGACAGGGGACACTATGGCTACACCTTC
CDR3: CASSFETDRGHYGYTF

size: once
D: NA
V: TRBV2
J: TRBJ1-5
DNA: TGTGCCAGCCGAGGGAGCAATCAGCCCCAGCATTTT
CDR3: CASRGSNQPQHF

size: NA
D: TRBD1
V: TRBV6-6
J: TRBJ2-7
DNA: TGTGCCAGCAGTCAAGGGGGCAGGTCCTACGAGCAGTACTTC
CDR3: CASSQGGRSYEQYF

size: NA
D: NA
V: TRBV19
J: TRBJ1-6
DNA: TGTGCCAGTAGTGTTAGCTATAATTCACCCCTCCACTTT
CDR3: CASSVSYNSPLHF

size: NA
D: TRBD1
V: TRBV6-6
J: TRBJ2-7
DNA: TGTGCCAGCAGGCAGGGGGACTCCTACGAGCAGTACTTC
CDR3: CASRQGDSYEQYF